This T cell receptor beta chain was identified in a study of long-term antiretroviral therapy in people with HIV. Findings and limits, study-wide: All blood samples came from the years 2004 to 2017, possibly under older ART regimens. HIV repertoires showed narrower CDR3 length ranges than controls.

Notes on this clone: The antigen remains unidentified.

The run of the v3.0 immunoSEQ assay was at survey level. Here immunoSEQ multiplex PCR was the method, and the copy in TCRdb shows in-frame clones only, minus some. The sample consists of tens of thousands of clones, 90% to 95% of them appearing once. This CDR3 comprises 13 residues. CDR1 and CDR2 (germline): GTSNPN, SVGIG (reference sequence). With 2 bases removed from V and 7 bases from J, the gap between germline ends came to 12 bases. Researchers secured at least one pre-ART and at least two post-ART PBMC samples from each donor. The source material was unsorted PBMCs, sampled 3.7 years after starting antiretroviral therapy. This chain uses TRBV30 with TRBJ1-3, with D hard to call. This clonotype was obtained from a woman between 45 and 65 years old with HIV. Written as DNA, the CDR3 is TGTGCCTGGAGTCGGACCATTCGGAACACCATATATTTT. This encodes CAWSRTIRNTIYF.